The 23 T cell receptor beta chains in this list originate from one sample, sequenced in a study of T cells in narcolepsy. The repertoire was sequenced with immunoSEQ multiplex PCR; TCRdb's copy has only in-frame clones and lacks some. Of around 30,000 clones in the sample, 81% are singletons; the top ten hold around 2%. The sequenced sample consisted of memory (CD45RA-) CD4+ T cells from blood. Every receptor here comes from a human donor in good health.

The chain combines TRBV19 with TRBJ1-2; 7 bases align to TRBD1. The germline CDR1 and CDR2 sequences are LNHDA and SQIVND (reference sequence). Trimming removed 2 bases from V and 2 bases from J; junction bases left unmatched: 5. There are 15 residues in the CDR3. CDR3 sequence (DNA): TGTGCCAGTAGTATACCGGGACAGACGAACTATGGCTACACCTTC. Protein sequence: CASSIPGQTNYGYTF.

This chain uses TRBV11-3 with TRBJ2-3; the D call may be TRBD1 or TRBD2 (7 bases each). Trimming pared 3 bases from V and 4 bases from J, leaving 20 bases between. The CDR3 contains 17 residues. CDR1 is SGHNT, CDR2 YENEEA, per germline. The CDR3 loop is CASSLGRDSGIADTQYF. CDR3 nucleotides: TGTGCCAGCAGCTTGGGGAGGGACAGCGGGATAGCAGATACGCAGTATTTT.

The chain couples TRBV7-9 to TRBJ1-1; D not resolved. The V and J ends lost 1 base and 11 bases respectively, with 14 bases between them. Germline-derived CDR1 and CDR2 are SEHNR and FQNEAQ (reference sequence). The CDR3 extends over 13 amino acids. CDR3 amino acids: CASSLVGAWEAFF. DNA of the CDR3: TGTGCCAGCAGCTTAGTGGGAGCGTGGGAGGCTTTCTTT.

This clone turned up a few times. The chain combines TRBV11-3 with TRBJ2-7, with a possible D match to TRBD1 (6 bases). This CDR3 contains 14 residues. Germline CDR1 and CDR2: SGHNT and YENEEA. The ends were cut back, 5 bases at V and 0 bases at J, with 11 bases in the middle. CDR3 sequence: CASSPRQDSYEQYF. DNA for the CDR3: TGTGCCAGCAGCCCGCGACAGGACTCCTACGAGCAGTACTTC. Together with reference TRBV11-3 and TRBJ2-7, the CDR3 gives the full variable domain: EAGVVQSPRYKIIEKKQPVAFWCNPISGHNTLYWYLQNLGQGPELLIRYENEEAVDDSQLPKDRFSAERLKGVDSTLKIQPAELGDSAVYLCASSPRQDSYEQYFGPGTRLTVT.

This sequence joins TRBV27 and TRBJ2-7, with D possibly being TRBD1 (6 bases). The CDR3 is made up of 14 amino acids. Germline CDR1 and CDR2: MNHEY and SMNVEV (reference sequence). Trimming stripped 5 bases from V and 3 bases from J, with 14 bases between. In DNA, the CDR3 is TGTGCCAGCAGTCAACAGGGTACATACTACGAGCAGTACTTC. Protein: CASSQQGTYYEQYF.

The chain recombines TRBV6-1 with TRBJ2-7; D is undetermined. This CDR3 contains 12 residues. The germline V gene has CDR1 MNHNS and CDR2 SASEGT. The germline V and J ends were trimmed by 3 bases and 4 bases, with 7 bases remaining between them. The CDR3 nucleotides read TGTGCCAGCAGTGAGTCCGGGTACGAGCAGTACTTC. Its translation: CASSESGYEQYF.

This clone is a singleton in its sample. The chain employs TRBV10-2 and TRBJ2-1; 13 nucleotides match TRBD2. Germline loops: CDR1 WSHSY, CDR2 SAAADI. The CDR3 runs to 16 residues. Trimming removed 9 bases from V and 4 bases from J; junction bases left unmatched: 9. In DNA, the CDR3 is TGCGCCAGTGCCGGGACTAGCGGGAAACAGTACAATGAGCAGTTCTTC. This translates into CASAGTSGKQYNEQFF.

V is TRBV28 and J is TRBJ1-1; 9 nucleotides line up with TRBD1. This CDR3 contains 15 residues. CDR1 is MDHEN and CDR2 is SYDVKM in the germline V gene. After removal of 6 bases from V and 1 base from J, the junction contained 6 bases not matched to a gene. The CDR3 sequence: CASRPGQGPNTEAFF. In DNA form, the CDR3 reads TGTGCCAGCAGGCCGGGACAGGGACCGAACACTGAAGCTTTCTTT.

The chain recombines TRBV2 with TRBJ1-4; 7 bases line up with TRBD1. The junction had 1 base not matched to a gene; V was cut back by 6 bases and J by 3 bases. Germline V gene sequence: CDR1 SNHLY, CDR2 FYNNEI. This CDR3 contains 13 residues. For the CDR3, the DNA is TGTGCCAGCAGGCAGGGGGCTAATGAAAAACTGTTTTTT. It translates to CASRQGANEKLFF.

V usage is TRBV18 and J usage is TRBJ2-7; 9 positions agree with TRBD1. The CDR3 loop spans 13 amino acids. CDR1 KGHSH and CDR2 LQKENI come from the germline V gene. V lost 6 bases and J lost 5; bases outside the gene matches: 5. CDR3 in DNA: TGTGCCAGCTCTCCTCGGGACAGGGACGAGCAGTACTTC. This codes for CASSPRDRDEQYF. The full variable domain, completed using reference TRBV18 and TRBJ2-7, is NAGVMQNPRHLVRRRGQEARLRCSPMKGHSHVYWYRQLPEEGLKFMVYLQKENIIDESGMPKERFSAEFPKEGPSILRIQQVVRGDSAAYFCASSPRDRDEQYFGPGTRLTVT.

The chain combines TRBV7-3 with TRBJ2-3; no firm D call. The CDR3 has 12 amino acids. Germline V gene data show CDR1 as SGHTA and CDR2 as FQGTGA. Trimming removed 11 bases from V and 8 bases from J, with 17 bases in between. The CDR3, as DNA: TGTGCCGCACCGCAGCCGAAAGGTACGCAGTATTTT. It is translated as CAAPQPKGTQYF. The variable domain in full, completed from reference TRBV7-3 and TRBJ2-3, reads GAGVSQTPSNKVTEKGKYVELRCDPISGHTALYWYRQSLGQGPEFLIYFQGTGAADDSGLPNDRFFAVRPEGSVSTLKIQRTERGDSAVYLCAAPQPKGTQYFGPGTRLTVL.

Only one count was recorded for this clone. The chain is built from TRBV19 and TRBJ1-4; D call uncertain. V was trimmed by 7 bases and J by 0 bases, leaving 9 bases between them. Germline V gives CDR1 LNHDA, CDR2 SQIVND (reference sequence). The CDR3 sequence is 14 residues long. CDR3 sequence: CASIKTATNEKLFF. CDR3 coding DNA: TGTGCCAGTATTAAGACCGCAACTAATGAAAAACTGTTTTTT.

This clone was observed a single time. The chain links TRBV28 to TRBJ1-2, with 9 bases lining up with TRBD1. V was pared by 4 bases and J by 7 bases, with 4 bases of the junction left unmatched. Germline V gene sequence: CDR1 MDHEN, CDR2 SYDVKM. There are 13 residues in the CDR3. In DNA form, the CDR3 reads TGTGCCAGCAGTTCCGGGACAGGGCGTGGCTACACCTTC. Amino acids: CASSSGTGRGYTF.

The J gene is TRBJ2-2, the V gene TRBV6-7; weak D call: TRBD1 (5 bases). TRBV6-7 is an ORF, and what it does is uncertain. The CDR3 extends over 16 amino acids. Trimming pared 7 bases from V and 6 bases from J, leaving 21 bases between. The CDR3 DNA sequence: TGTGCCAGCACCACTTTGGGGCGGCACCCCGCCGGGGAGCTGTTTTTT. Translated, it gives CASTTLGRHPAGELFF.

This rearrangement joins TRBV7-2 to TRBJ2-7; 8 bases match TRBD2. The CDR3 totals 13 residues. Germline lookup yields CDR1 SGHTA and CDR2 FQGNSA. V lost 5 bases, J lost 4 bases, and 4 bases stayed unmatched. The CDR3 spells CASSRTSLYEQYF. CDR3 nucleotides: TGTGCCAGCAGCCGGACTAGCTTATACGAGCAGTACTTC.

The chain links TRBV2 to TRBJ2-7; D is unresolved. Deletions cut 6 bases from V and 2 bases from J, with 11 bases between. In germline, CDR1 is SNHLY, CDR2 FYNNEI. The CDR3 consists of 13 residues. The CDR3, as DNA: TGTGCCAGCAGGGAGACCCGACCCTACGAGCAGTACTTC. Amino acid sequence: CASRETRPYEQYF.

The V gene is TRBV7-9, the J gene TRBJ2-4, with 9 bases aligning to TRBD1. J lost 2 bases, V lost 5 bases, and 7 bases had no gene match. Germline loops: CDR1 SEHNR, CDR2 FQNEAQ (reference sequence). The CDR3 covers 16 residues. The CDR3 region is CASSQRQGDPKNIQYF. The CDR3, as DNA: TGTGCCAGCAGCCAGAGACAGGGGGACCCCAAAAACATTCAGTACTTC.

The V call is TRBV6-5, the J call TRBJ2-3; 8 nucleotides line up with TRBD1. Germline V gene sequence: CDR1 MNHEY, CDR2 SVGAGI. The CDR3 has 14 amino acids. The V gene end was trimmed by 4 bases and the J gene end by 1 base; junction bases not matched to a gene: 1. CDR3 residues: CASSFRGRTDTQYF. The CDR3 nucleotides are TGTGCCAGCAGTTTCAGGGGGCGCACAGATACGCAGTATTTT.

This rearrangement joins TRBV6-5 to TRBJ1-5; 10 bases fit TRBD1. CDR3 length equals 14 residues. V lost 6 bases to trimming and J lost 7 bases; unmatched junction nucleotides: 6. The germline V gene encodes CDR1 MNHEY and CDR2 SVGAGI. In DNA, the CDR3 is TGTGCCAGCAGGCGGGACAGGGGTAACCAGCCCCAGCATTTT. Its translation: CASRRDRGNQPQHF.

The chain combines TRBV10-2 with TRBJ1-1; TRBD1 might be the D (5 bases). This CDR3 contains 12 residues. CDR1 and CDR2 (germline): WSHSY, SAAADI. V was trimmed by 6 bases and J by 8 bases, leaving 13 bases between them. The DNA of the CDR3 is TGCGCCAGCAGGGCAGGGACCGGAGAAGCTTTCTTT. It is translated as CASRAGTGEAFF.

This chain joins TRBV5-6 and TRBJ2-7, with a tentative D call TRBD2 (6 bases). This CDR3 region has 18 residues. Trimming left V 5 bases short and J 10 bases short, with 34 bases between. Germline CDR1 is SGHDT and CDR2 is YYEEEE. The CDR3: CASRTTGSSGTRDTEQYF. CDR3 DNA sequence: TGTGCCAGCAGGACAACAGGCAGTAGCGGTACGCGGGATACAGAACAGTACTTC.

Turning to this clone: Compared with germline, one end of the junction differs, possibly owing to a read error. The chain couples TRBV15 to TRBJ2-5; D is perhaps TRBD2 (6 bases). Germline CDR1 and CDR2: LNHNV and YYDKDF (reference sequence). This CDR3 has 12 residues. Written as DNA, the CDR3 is TGTGCCACCAGCAGAGCGGGAGAGGCCCAGTACTTC. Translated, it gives CATSRAGEAQYF.

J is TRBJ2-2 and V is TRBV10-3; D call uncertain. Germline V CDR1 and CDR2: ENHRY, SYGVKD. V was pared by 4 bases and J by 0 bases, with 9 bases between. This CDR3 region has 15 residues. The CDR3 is CAISVTSANTGELFF. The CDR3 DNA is TGTGCCATCAGTGTGACCAGCGCGAACACCGGGGAGCTGTTTTTT.